This TCR beta chain is from a study of blood T cells in healthy people across ages. The second PCR ran about 6 to 12 cycles with a sample-barcoded 5' primer and J-beta primers. Each sample yielded at least 2.5 million CDR3-containing paired-end reads. TCRdb redid the calling of the 5' RACE reads with MiXCR, one entry per CDR3 protein. The profile shows roughly 1.7 million distinct CDR3 sequences, about 31% of them singletons. This clonotype was seen more than once but under ten times. Its antigen is undetermined. The CDR3 length is 16 residues. The V gene end was trimmed by 0 bases and the J gene end by 4 bases; junction bases not matched to a gene: 6. Germline CDR1 and CDR2: SGHNT and YENEEA. Broader study findings: Without sorted subsets, naive and antigen-experienced compartments could not be conclusively compared. The authors considered diversity estimates from one million T cells to be underestimates.

Those donating, healthy Caucasian individuals from Russia, were aged about 6 to 95. The receptor was derived from a woman aged 30 to 39 in good health. V usage is TRBV11-3 and J usage is TRBJ2-1; 7 bases match TRBD2. The source material was blood. The CDR3 spells CASSLDPSGIYNEQFF. Written as DNA, the CDR3 is TGTGCCAGCAGCTTAGATCCTAGCGGAATATACAATGAGCAGTTCTTC. The whole variable domain, remainder taken from reference TRBV11-3 and TRBJ2-1, is EAGVVQSPRYKIIEKKQPVAFWCNPISGHNTLYWYLQNLGQGPELLIRYENEEAVDDSQLPKDRFSAERLKGVDSTLKIQPAELGDSAVYLCASSLDPSGIYNEQFFGPGTRLTVL.